A single sample is the source of the 32 T cell receptor beta chains below, sequenced in a study of CD8+ T cells in alopecia areata. RNA, once extracted, was reverse transcribed into cDNA for use as the sequencing template. Libraries were prepared by immunoSEQ multiplex PCR; TCRdb keeps only in-frame clonotypes and omits some of them. There are fewer than 110,000 clones in the sample; less than 90% occur only once, and over 20% lies in the top ten. As for treatment: oral pan-JAK inhibitor, 5-10 mg twice daily. Sequencing used CD8+ T cells sorted from blood, obtained at week 24, from a patient treated with tofacitinib. Receptors were obtained from a human donor with alopecia areata.

The chain couples TRBV19 to TRBJ2-7; perhaps D is TRBD1 or TRBD2 (5 bases each). The CDR3 contains 11 residues. Germline CDR1 reads LNHDA; CDR2 reads SQIVND (reference sequence). V lost 3 bases and J 5 bases, leaving 5 bases between the germline ends. The DNA for the CDR3 is TGTGCCAGTAGTATGGGGGACGAGCAGTACTTC. This codes for CASSMGDEQYF.

The rearrangement joins TRBV4-3 to TRBJ1-2; 7 nucleotides line up with TRBD1. V was pared by 0 bases and J by 2 bases, with 3 bases of the junction left unmatched. The V gene's germline CDR1 is LGHNA and CDR2 YSLEER. The CDR3 length is 15 residues. The CDR3: CASSQDRGVNYGYTF. The CDR3 DNA reads TGCGCCAGCAGCCAAGACAGGGGGGTGAACTATGGCTACACCTTC.

This clone showed up just a few times. The chain employs TRBV29-1 and TRBJ2-7; D is unresolved. V dropped 6 bases and J dropped 2 bases, with 17 bases sitting between them. In germline, CDR1 is SQVTM, CDR2 ANQGSEA. The length of the CDR3 is 14 residues. The CDR3 sequence is CSVAQGPRPYEQYF. CDR3 bases: TGCAGCGTCGCTCAAGGACCAAGACCCTACGAGCAGTACTTC.

The chain employs TRBV29-1 and TRBJ1-2; D ambiguous. V was cut by 1 base and J by 6 bases, with 15 bases left in between. The germline CDR1 and CDR2 sequences are SQVTM and ANQGSEA. The CDR3 length is 14 residues. As DNA, the CDR3 is TGCAGCGTTGAAGGAGGACGAGCGAGTCATGGCTACACCTTC. This codes for CSVEGGRASHGYTF.

V usage is TRBV6-5 and J usage is TRBJ2-5, with D maybe TRBD1 (5 bases). TRBJ2-7 matches the DNA end more closely, so the J call is doubtful. The V gene's germline CDR1 is MNHEY and CDR2 SVGAGI. This CDR3 region has 13 residues. CDR3 loop: CASSYRGSYEQYF. DNA of the CDR3: TGTGCCAGCAGTTATAGGGGTTCCTACGAGCAGTACTTC.

A note on this clone: The junction does not match germline at one end; this may be a read error. The CDR3 here is CASSLGGTGGTLF. CDR3 DNA sequence: TGCGCCAGCAGCTTGGGAGGGACAGGGGGTACTCTCTTC. The chain combines TRBV5-1 with TRBJ2-1; the match to TRBD1 covers 11 bases. The CDR3 runs 13 residues. Germline-derived CDR1 and CDR2 are SGHRS and YFSETQ.

V usage is TRBV28 and J usage is TRBJ2-5; D call uncertain. CDR1 and CDR2 (germline): MDHEN, SYDVKM. CDR3 length: 16 residues. V lost 6 bases and J 0 bases, leaving 17 bases between the germline ends. The CDR3, as DNA: TGTGCCAGCAGCGTGAGGCCGGGTCGACACCAAGAGACCCAGTACTTC. As protein: CASSVRPGRHQETQYF.

The genes are TRBV29-1 and TRBJ1-1; a weak D match, TRBD1 (6 bases). Trimming cost V 2 bases and J 4 bases, with 14 bases left between them. The CDR3 length is 14 residues. Germline CDR1 is SQVTM and CDR2 is ANQGSEA. Here the CDR3 reads CSVELGARGTEAFF. The CDR3 DNA reads as TGCAGCGTTGAACTGGGGGCGCGTGGCACTGAAGCTTTCTTT.

This chain links TRBV25-1 with TRBJ2-3; D perhaps matches TRBD2 (7 bases). The CDR3 is made up of 16 amino acids. Trimming cost V 3 bases and J 2 bases, with 15 bases left between them. Germline V gene lookup returns CDR1 MGHDK and CDR2 SYGVNS. Here the CDR3 reads CASSDPRGAYTDTQYF. Here the CDR3 DNA reads TGTGCCAGCAGTGATCCCCGGGGGGCTTACACAGATACGCAGTATTTT.

This clone was seen a handful of times. V gene TRBV23-1 combines with J gene TRBJ2-7; TRBD1 aligns across 7 bases. TRBV23-1 belongs to the ORF category, with a function that is uncertain. V lost 2 bases to trimming and J lost 3 bases; unmatched junction nucleotides: 7. The CDR3 has 15 residues. CDR3 nucleotide sequence: TGCGCCAGCAGTCAACCGGGACAGCCATTCTACGAGCAGTACTTC. Amino acids: CASSQPGQPFYEQYF.

The chain uses TRBV5-8 and TRBJ2-7; tentatively, D is TRBD1 (5 bases). Trimming took off 2 bases at V and 3 bases at J, with 15 bases between the two ends. The germline V gene encodes CDR1 SGHTS and CDR2 YDEGEE. This CDR3 is built from 15 residues. CDR3 sequence reads: CASSLNINRFYEQYF. The CDR3 DNA reads as TGTGCCAGCAGCTTAAATATTAACAGGTTCTACGAGCAGTACTTC. Combining the CDR3 with reference TRBV5-8 and TRBJ2-7 gives the whole variable domain EAGVTQSPTHLIKTRGQQATLRCSPISGHTSVYWYQQALGLGLQFLLWYDEGEERNRGNFPPRFSGRQFPNYSSELNVNALELEDSALYLCASSLNINRFYEQYFGPGTRLTVT.

The chain recombines TRBV14 with TRBJ2-1; D call uncertain. Trimming pared 3 bases from V and 8 bases from J, leaving 17 bases between. The germline CDR1 and CDR2 sequences are SGHDN and FVKESK. The CDR3 is 15 amino acids. CDR3 region: CASSHGVGGSHEQFF. CDR3 coding DNA: TGTGCCAGCAGCCATGGCGTGGGCGGCTCCCATGAGCAGTTCTTC.

This clone was observed a handful of times. The V call is TRBV6-5, the J call TRBJ2-5; 12 positions agree with TRBD2. CDR1 and CDR2 from the germline V gene are MNHEY and SVGAGI. V trimming: 5 bases; J trimming: 5 bases; junction bases outside the gene matches: 6. CDR3 length equals 15 residues. The CDR3 loop is CASSTTSGGLETQYF. Written as DNA, the CDR3 is TGTGCCAGCAGTACGACTAGCGGGGGTCTGGAGACCCAGTACTTC.

The CDR3: CASSFSGASDEQYF. The CDR3 region has the DNA TGTGCCAGCAGTTTTTCGGGGGCAAGCGACGAGCAGTACTTC. The rearrangement joins TRBV27 to TRBJ2-7; D may match TRBD1 or TRBD2 (6 bases each). V was pared by 3 bases and J by 5 bases, with 14 bases between. The V gene's germline CDR1 is MNHEY and CDR2 SMNVEV (reference sequence). There are 14 residues in the CDR3.

This clone was seen a single time. The chain uses TRBV6-6 and TRBJ1-2, with 7 bases aligning to TRBD1. The CDR3 totals 15 residues. V gave up 6 bases and J gave up 5 bases; unmatched junction bases: 12. Looked up from germline, CDR1 is MNHNY and CDR2 is SVGAGI (reference sequence). CDR3 loop: CASSPDREEKYGYTF. CDR3 coding DNA: TGTGCCAGCAGCCCCGACAGGGAGGAAAAATATGGCTACACCTTC.

The CDR3 spells CASSYRGVTGELFF. In DNA, the CDR3 is TGTGCCAGCAGTTACAGGGGGGTCACCGGGGAGCTGTTTTTT. The rearrangement uses TRBV6-5 and TRBJ2-2; perhaps D is TRBD1 or TRBD2 (6 bases each). The CDR3 spans 14 residues. V shed 2 bases and J shed 4 bases, with 8 bases lying between them. CDR1 is MNHEY, CDR2 SVGAGI, per germline.

Here the CDR3 DNA reads TGTGCCAGCAGCTTAACCGGGGGAAGGACAGATACGCAGTATTTT. This codes for CASSLTGGRTDTQYF. The chain recombines TRBV7-3 with TRBJ2-3, with TRBD2 as a possible D gene (6 bases). Germline V gene lookup returns CDR1 SGHTA and CDR2 FQGTGA. V gave up 0 bases and J gave up 3 bases, with 10 bases separating them. There are 15 residues in the CDR3.

The genes are TRBV21-1 and TRBJ2-7; TRBD1 was called by the table and not checked on the DNA. TRBV21-1 represents a pseudogene. The CDR3 covers 14 residues. In nucleotides, the CDR3 is TGTGCCAGCAGCCCCCGGACAGGGTGCTACGAGCAGTACTTC. It codes for CASSPRTGCYEQYF.

This clone was counted once. The chain is built from TRBV5-5 and TRBJ2-1; no reliable D call. The CDR3 covers 12 residues. V lost 1 base and J lost 10, with 9 bases in between. Germline V lookup: CDR1 SGHKS, CDR2 YYEKEE (reference sequence). The CDR3 sequence: CASSLSDWEQFF. In DNA form, the CDR3 reads TGTGCCAGCAGCTTGTCAGATTGGGAGCAGTTCTTC.

This sequence joins TRBV6-5 and TRBJ1-2, with D unclear. Per the germline V gene, CDR1 is MNHEY and CDR2 is SVGAGI. The CDR3 has 16 residues. V lost 3 bases and J lost 3, with 17 bases in between. The CDR3 sequence is CASSYLSSENYYGYTF. The DNA of the CDR3 is TGTGCCAGCAGTTATCTGTCCTCGGAGAACTACTATGGCTACACCTTC.

The chain couples TRBV7-9 to TRBJ2-1, with a possible D match to TRBD2 (5 bases). The ends were cut back, 2 bases at V and 4 bases at J, with 12 bases in the middle. CDR3 length: 15 residues. Germline CDR1 is SEHNR and CDR2 is FQNEAQ (reference sequence). The CDR3 loop reads CASSLNLALYNEQFF. For the CDR3, the DNA is TGTGCCAGCAGCTTAAATCTAGCCCTTTACAATGAGCAGTTCTTC.

This chain uses TRBV7-2 with TRBJ2-3; weak D call: TRBD1 (6 bases). This CDR3 is built from 15 residues. CDR1 is SGHTA and CDR2 is FQGNSA in the germline V gene. Trimming removed 5 bases from V and 0 bases from J, with 12 bases in between. In DNA form, the CDR3 reads TGTGCCAGCAGCCCCTGGACAGCTAGCACAGATACGCAGTATTTT. This gives the protein CASSPWTASTDTQYF.

This CDR3 is CASSTEGYNSPLHF. The CDR3 DNA reads TGCGCCAGCAGCACTGAGGGATATAATTCACCCCTCCACTTT. V is TRBV4-1 and J is TRBJ1-6; D is unclear. The germline gives CDR1 MGHRA, CDR2 YSYEKL. The germline V and J ends were trimmed by 5 bases and 4 bases, with 9 bases remaining between them. The CDR3 runs to 14 residues.

This clone appeared a single time. V gene TRBV5-6 combines with J gene TRBJ1-1; no clear D. CDR1 is SGHDT, CDR2 YYEEEE, per germline. The V end lost 1 base, the J end lost 2 bases, and 9 bases lay between the germline ends. The CDR3 runs 14 residues. The CDR3 is CASSLRRLNTEAFF. CDR3 sequence (DNA): TGTGCCAGCAGCTTGCGTCGATTAAACACTGAAGCTTTCTTT.

The chain has TRBV7-8 and TRBJ2-7; no clear D gene. CDR1 and CDR2 (germline): SGHVS, FQNEAQ. V lost 1 base, J lost 4 bases, and 17 bases lay in between. The CDR3 length is 16 residues. The CDR3 sequence: CASSLDGPRIRYEQYF. Here the CDR3 DNA reads TGTGCCAGCAGCTTAGACGGTCCCAGAATTCGGTACGAGCAGTACTTC.

The rearrangement uses TRBV4-1 and TRBJ1-1; D is possibly TRBD1 (5 bases). Germline loops: CDR1 MGHRA, CDR2 YSYEKL. CDR3 size: 14 residues. V was clipped by 4 bases and J by 1 base, with 10 bases between them. The CDR3 here is CASSRRGENTEAFF. The CDR3 DNA reads as TGCGCCAGCAGCCGCCGGGGGGAGAACACTGAAGCTTTCTTT.

This clone was detected a few times. The chain links TRBV2 to TRBJ2-2; 7 bases align to TRBD1. This CDR3 spans 17 amino acids. In germline, CDR1 is SNHLY, CDR2 FYNNEI. V was clipped by 6 bases and J by 0 bases; unmatched bases: 10. The CDR3 reads CASRGTALDPNTGELFF. Here the CDR3 DNA reads TGTGCCAGCAGGGGGACAGCTCTAGACCCGAACACCGGGGAGCTGTTTTTT.

V usage is TRBV23-1 and J usage is TRBJ2-3; 8 positions match TRBD2. TRBV23-1 falls under the ORF class, with uncertain function. V shed 3 bases, J shed 4 bases, and the junction held 9 bases outside the gene matches. The CDR3 loop spans 16 amino acids. The CDR3 DNA reads TGCGCCAGCAGTCAGACCACCAGCGGGGGTCCAGATACGCAGTATTTT. This encodes CASSQTTSGGPDTQYF.

The V and J genes are TRBV12-5 and TRBJ2-1, with 9 bases lining up with TRBD1. Germline V gene sequence: CDR1 LGHNT, CDR2 FRNRAP. CDR3 size: 19 residues. With V trimmed by 0 bases and J by 2 bases, 11 bases remained unmatched. The CDR3 region is CASGLVGTGLAGPYNEQFF. CDR3 in DNA: TGTGCTAGTGGTTTGGTGGGGACAGGGCTGGCCGGCCCCTACAATGAGCAGTTCTTC. Together with reference TRBV12-5 and TRBJ2-1, the CDR3 gives the full variable domain: DARVTQTPRHKVTEMGQEVTMRCQPILGHNTVFWYRQTMMQGLELLAYFRNRAPLDDSGMPKDRFSAEMPDATLATLKIQPSEPRDSAVYFCASGLVGTGLAGPYNEQFFGPGTRLTVL.

The chain links TRBV13 to TRBJ2-3; 7 nucleotides line up with TRBD2. Germline values: CDR1 PRHDT, CDR2 FYEKMQ (reference sequence). This CDR3 has 17 residues. V trimming: 5 bases; J trimming: 3 bases; junction bases outside the gene matches: 14. CDR3 coding DNA: TGTGCCAGCAGCCTGACCAGCGGGGCCGGCCTAACAGATACGCAGTATTTT. Residues: CASSLTSGAGLTDTQYF.

The CDR3 loop reads CASSRTGTSSYEQYF. For the CDR3, the DNA is TGTGCCAGCAGCCGGACAGGGACCAGCTCCTACGAGCAGTACTTC. The chain joins TRBV7-9 to TRBJ2-7, with 8 bases fitting TRBD1. The CDR3 is 15 residues long. CDR1 and CDR2 (germline): SEHNR, FQNEAQ (reference sequence). V lost 5 bases to trimming and J lost 0 bases; unmatched junction nucleotides: 6.

The chain links TRBV25-1 to TRBJ1-5; 9 bases are a match to TRBD1. This CDR3 is built from 14 residues. Germline V lookup: CDR1 MGHDK, CDR2 SYGVNS. V trimming: 3 bases; J trimming: 4 bases; junction bases outside the gene matches: 1. The CDR3 loop is CASSETGGNQPQHF. For the CDR3, the DNA is TGTGCCAGCAGTGAGACAGGGGGAAATCAGCCCCAGCATTTT.